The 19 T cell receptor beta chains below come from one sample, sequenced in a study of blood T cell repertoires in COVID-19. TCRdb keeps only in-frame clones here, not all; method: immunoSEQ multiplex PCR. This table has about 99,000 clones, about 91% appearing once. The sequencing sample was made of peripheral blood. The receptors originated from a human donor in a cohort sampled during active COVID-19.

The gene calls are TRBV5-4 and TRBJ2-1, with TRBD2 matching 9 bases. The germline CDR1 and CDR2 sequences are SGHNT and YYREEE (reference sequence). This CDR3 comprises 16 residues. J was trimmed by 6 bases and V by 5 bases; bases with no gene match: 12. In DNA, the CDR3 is TGTGCCAGCAGTCCGAATCTAGCGGGAAAGGGCAATGAGCAGTTCTTC. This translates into CASSPNLAGKGNEQFF.

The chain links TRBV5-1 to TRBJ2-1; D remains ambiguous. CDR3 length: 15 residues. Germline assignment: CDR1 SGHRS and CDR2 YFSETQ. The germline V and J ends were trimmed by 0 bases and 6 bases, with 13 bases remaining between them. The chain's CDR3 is CASSLAVVPSNEQFF. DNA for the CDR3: TGCGCCAGCAGCTTGGCCGTGGTGCCTAGCAATGAGCAGTTCTTC.

The CDR3 sequence: CASSLEPQGARSPLHF. The CDR3 DNA sequence: TGTGCCAGCAGCTTAGAACCGCAGGGGGCGCGTTCACCCCTCCACTTT. The chain uses TRBV7-9 and TRBJ1-6; 8 nucleotides match TRBD1. V lost 1 base, J lost 9 bases, and 8 bases stayed unmatched. The CDR3 consists of 16 residues. From germline, CDR1 is SEHNR and CDR2 FQNEAQ (reference sequence).

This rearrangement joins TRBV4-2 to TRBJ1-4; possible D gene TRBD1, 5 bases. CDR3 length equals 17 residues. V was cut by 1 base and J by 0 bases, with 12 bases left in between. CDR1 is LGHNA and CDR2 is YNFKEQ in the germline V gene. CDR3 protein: CASSQGPQTATNEKLFF. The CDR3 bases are TGTGCCAGCAGCCAAGGGCCACAGACAGCAACTAATGAAAAACTGTTTTTT.

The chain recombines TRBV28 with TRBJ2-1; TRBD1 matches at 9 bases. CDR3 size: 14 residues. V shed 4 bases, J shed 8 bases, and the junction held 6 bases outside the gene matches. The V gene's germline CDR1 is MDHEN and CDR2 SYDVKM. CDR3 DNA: TGTGCCAGCAGTTCTCGAACAGGGGGCTATGAGCAGTTCTTC. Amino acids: CASSSRTGGYEQFF.

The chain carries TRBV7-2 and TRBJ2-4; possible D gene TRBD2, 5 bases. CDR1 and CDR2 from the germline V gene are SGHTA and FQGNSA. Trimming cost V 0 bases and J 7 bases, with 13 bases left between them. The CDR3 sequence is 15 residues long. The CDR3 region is CASSLALVGANIQYF. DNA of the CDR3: TGTGCCAGCAGCTTAGCTTTAGTGGGAGCGAACATTCAGTACTTC.

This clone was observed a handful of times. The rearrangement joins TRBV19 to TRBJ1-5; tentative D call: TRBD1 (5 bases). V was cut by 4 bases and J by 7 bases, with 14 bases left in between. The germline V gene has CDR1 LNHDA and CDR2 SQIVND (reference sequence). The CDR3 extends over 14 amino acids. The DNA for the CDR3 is TGTGCCAGTAGTACGCAGGGCAATACACAGCCCCAGCATTTT. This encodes CASSTQGNTQPQHF.

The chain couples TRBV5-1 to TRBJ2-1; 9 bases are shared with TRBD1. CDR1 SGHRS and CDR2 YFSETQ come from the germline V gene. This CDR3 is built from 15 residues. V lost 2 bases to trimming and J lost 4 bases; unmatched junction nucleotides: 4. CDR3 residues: CASSLGTGKYNEQFF. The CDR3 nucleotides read TGCGCCAGCAGCTTAGGGACAGGGAAATACAATGAGCAGTTCTTC. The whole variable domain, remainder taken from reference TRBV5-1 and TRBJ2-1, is KAGVTQTPRYLIKTRGQQVTLSCSPISGHRSVSWYQQTPGQGLQFLFEYFSETQRNKGNFPGRFSGRQFSNSRSEMNVSTLELGDSALYLCASSLGTGKYNEQFFGPGTRLTVL.

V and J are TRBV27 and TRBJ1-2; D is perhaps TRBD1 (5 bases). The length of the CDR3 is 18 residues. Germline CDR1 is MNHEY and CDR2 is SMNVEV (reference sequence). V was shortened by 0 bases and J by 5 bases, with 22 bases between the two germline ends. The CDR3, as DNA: TGTGCCAGCAGTTTATCCGGGGCCCCGGGGGGTAGGTGGTATGGCTACACCTTC. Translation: CASSLSGAPGGRWYGYTF.

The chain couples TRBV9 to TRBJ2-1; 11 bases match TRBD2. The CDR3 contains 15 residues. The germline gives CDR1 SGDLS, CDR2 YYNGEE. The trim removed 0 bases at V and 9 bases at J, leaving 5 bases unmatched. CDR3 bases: TGTGCCAGCAGCGTAGATAGCGGGGGGGCCGGTGAGCAGTTCTTC. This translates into CASSVDSGGAGEQFF.

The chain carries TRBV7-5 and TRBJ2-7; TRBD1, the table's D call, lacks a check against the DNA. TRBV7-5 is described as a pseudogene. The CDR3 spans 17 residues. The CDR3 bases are TGTGCCAGAAGCTTAGGCGGGACAGGGGCTAGCTCCTACGAGCAGTACTTC. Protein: CARSLGGTGASSYEQYF.

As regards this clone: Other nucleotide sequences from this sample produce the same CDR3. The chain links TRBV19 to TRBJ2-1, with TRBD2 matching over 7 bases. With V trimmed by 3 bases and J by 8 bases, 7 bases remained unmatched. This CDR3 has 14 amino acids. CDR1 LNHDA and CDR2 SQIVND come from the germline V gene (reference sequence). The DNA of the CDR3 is TGTGCCAGTAGTATCGGACTAGTTAAGGATGAGCAGTTCTTC. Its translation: CASSIGLVKDEQFF.

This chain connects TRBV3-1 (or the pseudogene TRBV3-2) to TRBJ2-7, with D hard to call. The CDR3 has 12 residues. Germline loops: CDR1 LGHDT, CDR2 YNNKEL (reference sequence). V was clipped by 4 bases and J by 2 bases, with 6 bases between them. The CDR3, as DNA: TGTGCCAGCAGCCCAAGCGCCTACGAGCAGTACTTC. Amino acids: CASSPSAYEQYF.

The CDR3 loop reads CASSSWGDWGEQYF. CDR3 nucleotides: TGTGCCAGCAGCTCCTGGGGAGATTGGGGCGAGCAGTACTTC. The chain links TRBV27 to TRBJ2-7; D is perhaps TRBD2 (5 bases). Germline-derived CDR1 and CDR2 are MNHEY and SMNVEV (reference sequence). Trimming left V 6 bases short and J 6 bases short, with 18 bases between. The CDR3 loop spans 14 amino acids.

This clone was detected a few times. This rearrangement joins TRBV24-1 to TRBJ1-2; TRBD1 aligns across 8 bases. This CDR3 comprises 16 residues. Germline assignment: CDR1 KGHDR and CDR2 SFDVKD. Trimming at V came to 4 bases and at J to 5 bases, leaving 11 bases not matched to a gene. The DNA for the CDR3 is TGTGCCACCAGTGACCCACTTACGACAGGGGAGTATGGCTACACCTTC. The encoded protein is CATSDPLTTGEYGYTF.

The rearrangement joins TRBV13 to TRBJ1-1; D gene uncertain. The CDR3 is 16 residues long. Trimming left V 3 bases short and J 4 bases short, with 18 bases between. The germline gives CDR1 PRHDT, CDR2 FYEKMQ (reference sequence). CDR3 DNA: TGTGCCAGCAGCTTTCAATCTCGGGGTGGCATCACTGAAGCTTTCTTT. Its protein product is CASSFQSRGGITEAFF.

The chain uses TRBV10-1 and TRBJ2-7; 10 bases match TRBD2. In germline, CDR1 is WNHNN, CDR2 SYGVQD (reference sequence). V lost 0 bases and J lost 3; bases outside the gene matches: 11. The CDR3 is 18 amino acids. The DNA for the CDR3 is TGCGCCAGCAGTGAGTCGGGGTACTCTAGCGGGAGCCACTACGAGCAGTACTTC. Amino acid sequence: CASSESGYSSGSHYEQYF.

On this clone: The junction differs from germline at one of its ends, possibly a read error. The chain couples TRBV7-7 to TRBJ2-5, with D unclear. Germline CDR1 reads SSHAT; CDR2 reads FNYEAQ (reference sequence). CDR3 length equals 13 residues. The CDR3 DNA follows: TGTGCTAGCAGCTCGCGTAGAAAAGAGACCCAGTACTTC. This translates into CASSSRRKETQYF.

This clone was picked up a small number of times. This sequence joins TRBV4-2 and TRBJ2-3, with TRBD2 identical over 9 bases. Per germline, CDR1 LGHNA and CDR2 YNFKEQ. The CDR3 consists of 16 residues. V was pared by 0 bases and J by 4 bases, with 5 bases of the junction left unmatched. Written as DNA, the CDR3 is TGTGCCAGCAGCCAAGAATCTAGCGGGGCTCCAGATACGCAGTATTTT. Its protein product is CASSQESSGAPDTQYF.